The 22 T cell receptor beta chains presented below share a single source sample, sequenced in a study of CD8+CD57+ T cells in acquired aplastic anemia. All sequencing subjects had displayed CD8+CD57+ cell expansion on flow cytometry. The study profiled TCR beta VDJ and CDR3 using genomic DNA as template. TCRdb passed the reads through MiXCR, listing each CDR3 protein once. Altogether 200,000 to 250,000 distinct CDR3 sequences are present, around 49% being singletons, with the ten largest covering approximately 20%. Source material: sorted CD4+, CD8+, or CD8+CD57+ T cells (not recorded which) from PBMCs. Receptor source: a human donor with aplastic anemia.

This clonotype was seen repeatedly, ten times or more. V gene TRBV6-1 combines with J gene TRBJ2-1; 8 bases map to TRBD2. The germline gives CDR1 MNHNS, CDR2 SASEGT. V lost 5 bases and J lost 6; bases outside the gene matches: 6. The CDR3 extends over 14 amino acids. The CDR3 bases are TGTGCCAGCAGTCCCCCCGGGAGGGGCAATGAGCAGTTCTTC. Translated: CASSPPGRGNEQFF.

In this sample, this clonotype turned up many times. The V call is TRBV14, the J call TRBJ2-1, with 7 positions matching TRBD2. Germline V CDR1 and CDR2: SGHDN, FVKESK. The CDR3 covers 16 residues. Trimming at V came to 0 bases and at J to 3 bases, leaving 5 bases not matched to a gene. This chain's CDR3 is CASSQDLRGFYNEQFF. CDR3 bases: TGTGCCAGCAGCCAAGATCTGCGGGGGTTCTACAATGAGCAGTTCTTC.

This clonotype came up many times. This sequence joins TRBV20-1 and TRBJ2-7; D uncertain. Trimming took off 3 bases at V and 2 bases at J, with 14 bases between the two ends. Germline assignment: CDR1 DFQATT and CDR2 SNEGSKA (reference sequence). This CDR3 spans 14 amino acids. The chain's CDR3 is CSARTDRTAYEQYF. The CDR3 region has the DNA TGCAGTGCTAGGACGGACCGGACGGCCTACGAGCAGTACTTC.

The chain combines TRBV5-1 with TRBJ2-3; D could derive from TRBD1 or TRBD2 (5 bases each). From germline, CDR1 is SGHRS and CDR2 YFSETQ. This CDR3 contains 14 residues. V gave up 2 bases and J gave up 11 bases, with 18 bases separating them. CDR3 coding DNA: TGCGCCAGCAGCTTAGGTGGCAGGGACGATGAGCAGTATTTT. It translates to CASSLGGRDDEQYF. Variable domain in full (rest from reference TRBV5-1 and TRBJ2-3): KAGVTQTPRYLIKTRGQQVTLSCSPISGHRSVSWYQQTPGQGLQFLFEYFSETQRNKGNFPGRFSGRQFSNSRSEMNVSTLELGDSALYLCASSLGGRDDEQYFGPGTRLTVL.

J is TRBJ2-7 and V is TRBV10-3, with 8 bases lining up with TRBD2. CDR3 size: 13 residues. The V and J ends lost 3 bases and 5 bases, in that order; junction bases with no gene match: 3. Germline CDR1 is ENHRY and CDR2 is SYGVKD. CDR3 DNA: TGTGCCATCAGTGACGGGGGGGCAGACGAGCAGTACTTC. It translates to CAISDGGADEQYF.

This clonotype showed up many times. This rearrangement joins TRBV19 to TRBJ2-2; 10 positions match TRBD2. Germline CDR1 and CDR2: LNHDA and SQIVND (reference sequence). V trimming: 5 bases; J trimming: 2 bases; junction bases outside the gene matches: 2. CDR3 length equals 15 residues. The CDR3 bases are TGTGCCAGTAGTTCTAGCGGGGGTAACACCGGGGAGCTGTTTTTT. This gives the protein CASSSSGGNTGELFF.

The chain has TRBV25-1 and TRBJ2-5, with 9 bases that match TRBD2. The J segment lost 2 bases and the V segment lost 3 bases, leaving 7 bases of the junction unmatched. CDR1 is MGHDK and CDR2 is SYGVNS in the germline V gene. CDR3 length: 16 residues. For the CDR3, the DNA is TGTGCCAGCAGTGATCCCGTCCTAGCGGGACAAGAGACCCAGTACTTC. It is translated as CASSDPVLAGQETQYF.

The chain joins TRBV29-1 to TRBJ1-3; tentatively, D is TRBD1 (5 bases). This CDR3 has 14 residues. V lost 1 base and J 2 bases, leaving 9 bases between the germline ends. The germline V gene encodes CDR1 SQVTM and CDR2 ANQGSEA. CDR3 in DNA: TGCAGCGTTGAAGCGGAGGGGACTGGAAACACCATATATTTT. Amino acid sequence: CSVEAEGTGNTIYF.

This clonotype was picked up a small number of times. The V call is TRBV3-2, the J call TRBJ1-5; the table calls TRBD1, which could not be checked here. TRBV3-2 is a documented pseudogene. The CDR3 totals 15 residues. CDR3 bases: TGTGCCAGCAGCCCCCAGGGTATGGGCAATCAGCCCCAGCATTTT. Its protein is CASSPQGMGNQPQHF.

This clonotype appeared once. The rearrangement links TRBV12-3 or TRBV12-4 to TRBJ1-2, with D perhaps TRBD1 (6 bases). The CDR3 is made up of 16 amino acids. The germline V and J ends were trimmed by 6 bases and 0 bases, with 17 bases remaining between them. The CDR3 loop reads CASSKSQGPPNYGYTF. In nucleotides, the CDR3 is TGTGCCAGCAGCAAGTCACAGGGCCCCCCTAACTATGGCTACACCTTC.

This clonotype was picked up a small number of times. A much larger clone is a single base away; this may be a read error. This chain uses TRBV20-1 with TRBJ1-1; D unclear. V shed 0 bases and J shed 2 bases, with 13 bases lying between them. CDR1 is DFQATT, CDR2 SNEGSKA, per germline (reference sequence). This CDR3 contains 15 residues. The CDR3 reads CSARDLPGTNTEAFF. DNA for the CDR3: TGCAGTGCTAGAGATTTGCCAGGCACTAACACTGAAGCTTTCTTT.

A note on this clonotype: A read error may explain this, as a much larger clone is one base away. CDR3 DNA: TGTGCCAGTGGTATTGCAGGGGTCGATAATTCACCCCTCCACTTT. Translated, it gives CASGIAGVDNSPLHF. The chain employs TRBV19 and TRBJ1-6, with D possibly TRBD1 on 6 matching bases. The CDR3 is made up of 15 amino acids. Per germline, CDR1 LNHDA and CDR2 SQIVND (reference sequence).

This clonotype was detected a few times. The genes are TRBV5-1 and TRBJ2-7; D not resolved. V was trimmed by 4 bases and J by 0 bases, leaving 11 bases between them. Germline V gene lookup returns CDR1 SGHRS and CDR2 YFSETQ. The CDR3 contains 14 residues. For the CDR3, the DNA is TGCGCCAGCAGCACGTCGCCCAGCTCCTACGAGCAGTACTTC. As protein: CASSTSPSSYEQYF.

This clonotype occurred once. The rearrangement joins TRBV5-6 to TRBJ1-1; 9 bases map to TRBD1. Germline assignment: CDR1 SGHDT and CDR2 YYEEEE. V trimming: 0 bases; J trimming: 2 bases; junction bases outside the gene matches: 8. This CDR3 has 17 residues. The CDR3 nucleotides read TGTGCCAGCAGCTTGGCAGGGGGACAGGGCCCAAACACTGAAGCTTTCTTT. This translates into CASSLAGGQGPNTEAFF.

A note on this clonotype: One end of the junction varies from germline; a read error may be responsible. The chain carries TRBV9 and TRBJ2-5; D possibly matches TRBD1 or TRBD2 (6 bases each). CDR1 is SGDLS and CDR2 is YYNGEE in the germline V gene. This CDR3 contains 11 residues. CDR3 DNA sequence: TGTGCCAGCAGCCAAGAGGGGGGTCTCTTTTTC. As protein: CASSQEGGLFF.

The chain is built from TRBV19 and TRBJ2-1; a weak D match, TRBD1 (6 bases). CDR1 and CDR2 from the germline V gene are LNHDA and SQIVND (reference sequence). There are 13 residues in the CDR3. Trimming removed 5 bases from V and 8 bases from J, with 13 bases in between. In DNA, the CDR3 is TGTGCCAGTAGTTTTGGGGGCCTCGATGAGCAGTTCTTC. Protein product: CASSFGGLDEQFF.

The rearrangement uses TRBV5-1 and TRBJ2-5, with no clear D. Germline V gives CDR1 SGHRS, CDR2 YFSETQ. V gave up 0 bases and J gave up 0 bases, with 6 bases separating them. This CDR3 is built from 14 residues. CDR3 in amino acids: CASSLGGYQETQYF. The CDR3 region has the DNA TGCGCCAGCAGCTTGGGTGGTTACCAAGAGACCCAGTACTTC.

The chain uses TRBV2 and TRBJ2-1; D is possibly TRBD1 (6 bases). V was shortened by 7 bases and J by 6 bases, with 7 bases between the two germline ends. The CDR3 covers 11 residues. Germline assignment: CDR1 SNHLY and CDR2 FYNNEI. CDR3 nucleotides: TGTGCCAGCAACAGGGCCAATGAGCAGTTCTTC. Protein sequence: CASNRANEQFF.

This clonotype was seen many times. The genes are TRBV7-3 and TRBJ1-1; D is uncertain. V was clipped by 2 bases and J by 5 bases, with 12 bases between them. In germline, CDR1 is SGHTA, CDR2 FQGTGA. The CDR3 has 14 residues. The CDR3 sequence: CASSLSAGSTEAFF. In nucleotides, the CDR3 is TGTGCCAGCAGCTTATCAGCCGGGAGTACTGAAGCTTTCTTT.

This clonotype showed up just a few times. An end of the junction does not agree with germline; a read error may underlie this. The chain carries TRBV5-1 and TRBJ2-5; TRBD1 matches at 7 bases. CDR1 is SGHRS and CDR2 is YFSETQ in the germline V gene. The CDR3 is 14 amino acids. This chain's CDR3 is CASSSRQGRQTQYF. DNA for the CDR3: TGTGCCAGCAGCTCGAGACAGGGAAGGCAGACCCAGTACTTC.

This clonotype showed up many times. The chain has TRBV12-3 or TRBV12-4 and TRBJ1-1; D might be TRBD1 (6 bases). With 11 bases removed from V and 5 bases from J, the gap between germline ends came to 24 bases. The CDR3 is 15 residues long. The chain's CDR3 is CARQGLGQGSTEAFF. The CDR3, as DNA: TGTGCCCGCCAGGGCCTAGGGCAGGGGAGTACTGAAGCTTTCTTT.

This chain links TRBV19 with TRBJ2-5, with 11 positions matching TRBD1. The V gene's germline CDR1 is LNHDA and CDR2 SQIVND (reference sequence). V shed 8 bases, J shed 5 bases, and the junction held 7 bases outside the gene matches. There are 14 residues in the CDR3. The CDR3 DNA reads TGTGCCAGTGCTCCGGGACAGGGGGGCGAGACCCAGTACTTC. Translated, it gives CASAPGQGGETQYF. The full variable domain, rest sourced from reference TRBV19 and TRBJ2-5, is DGGITQSPKYLFRKEGQNVTLSCEQNLNHDAMYWYRQDPGQGLRLIYYSQIVNDFQKGDIAEGYSVSREKKESFPLTVTSAQKNPTAFYLCASAPGQGGETQYFGPGTRLLVL.